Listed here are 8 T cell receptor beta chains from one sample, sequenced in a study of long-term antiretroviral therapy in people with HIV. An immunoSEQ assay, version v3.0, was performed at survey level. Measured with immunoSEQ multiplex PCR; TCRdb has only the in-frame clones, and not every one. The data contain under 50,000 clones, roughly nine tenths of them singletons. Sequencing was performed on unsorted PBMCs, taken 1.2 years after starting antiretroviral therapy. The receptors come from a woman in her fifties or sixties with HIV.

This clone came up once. Here the CDR3 reads CASRRDGTNYGYTF. The CDR3 coding sequence is TGTGCCAGCCGCCGGGACGGAACTAACTATGGCTACACCTTC. The gene calls are TRBV27 and TRBJ1-2; D may be TRBD1 (5 bases). V lost 8 bases and J lost 0, with 13 bases in between. The CDR3 covers 14 residues. The germline V gene encodes CDR1 MNHEY and CDR2 SMNVEV (reference sequence).

The CDR3, as DNA: TGTGCCAGTAGTACCAAAAACATTCAGTACTTC. Amino acids: CASSTKNIQYF. The chain has TRBV19 and TRBJ2-4; no firm D call. V shed 4 bases and J shed 2 bases, with 0 bases lying between them. In germline, CDR1 is LNHDA, CDR2 SQIVND (reference sequence). This CDR3 is 11 amino acids long.

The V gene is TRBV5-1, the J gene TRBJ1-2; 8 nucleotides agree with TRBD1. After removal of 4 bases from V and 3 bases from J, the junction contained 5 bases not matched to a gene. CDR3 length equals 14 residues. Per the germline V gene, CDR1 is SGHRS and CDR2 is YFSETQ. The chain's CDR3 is CASSQQGAYYGYTF. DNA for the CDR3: TGCGCCAGCAGCCAGCAGGGGGCTTACTATGGCTACACCTTC.

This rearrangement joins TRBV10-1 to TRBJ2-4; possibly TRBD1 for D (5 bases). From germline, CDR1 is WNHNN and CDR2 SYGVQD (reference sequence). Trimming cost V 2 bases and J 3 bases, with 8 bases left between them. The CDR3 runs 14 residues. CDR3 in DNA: TGCGCCAGCAGTGAGAGGGGTAGCAAAAACATTCAGTACTTC. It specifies CASSERGSKNIQYF.

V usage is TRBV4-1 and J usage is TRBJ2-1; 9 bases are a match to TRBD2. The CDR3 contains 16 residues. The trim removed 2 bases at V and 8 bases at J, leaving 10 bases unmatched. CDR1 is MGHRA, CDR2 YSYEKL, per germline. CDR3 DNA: TGCGCCAGCAGCCAATCTTCTGCGGGGGGGCTCCATGAGCAGTTCTTC. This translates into CASSQSSAGGLHEQFF.

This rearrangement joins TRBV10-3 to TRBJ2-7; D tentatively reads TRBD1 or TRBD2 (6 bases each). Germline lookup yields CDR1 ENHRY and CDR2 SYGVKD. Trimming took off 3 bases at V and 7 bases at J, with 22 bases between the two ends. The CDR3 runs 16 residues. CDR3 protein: CAISDSGRGGSREQYF. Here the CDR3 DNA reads TGTGCCATCAGTGACAGCGGGCGAGGGGGTTCGCGGGAGCAGTACTTC.

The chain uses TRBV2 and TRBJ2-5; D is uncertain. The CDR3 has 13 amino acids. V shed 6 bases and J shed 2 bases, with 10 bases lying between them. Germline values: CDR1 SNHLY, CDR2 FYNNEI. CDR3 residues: CASSTETQETQYF. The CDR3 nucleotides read TGTGCCAGCAGCACCGAAACACAAGAGACCCAGTACTTC.

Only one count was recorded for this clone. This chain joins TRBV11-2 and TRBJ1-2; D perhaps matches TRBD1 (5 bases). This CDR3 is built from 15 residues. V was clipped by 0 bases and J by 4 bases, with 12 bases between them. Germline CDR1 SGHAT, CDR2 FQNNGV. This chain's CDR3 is CASSLEGRASYGYTF. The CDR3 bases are TGTGCCAGCAGCTTAGAAGGCAGGGCTTCCTATGGCTACACCTTC. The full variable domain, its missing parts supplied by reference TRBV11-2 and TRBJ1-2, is EAGVAQSPRYKIIEKRQSVAFWCNPISGHATLYWYQQILGQGPKLLIQFQNNGVVDDSQLPKDRFSAERLKGVDSTLKIQPAKLEDSAVYLCASSLEGRASYGYTFGSGTRLTVV.